This is a list of T cell receptor beta chains from one sample in a study of T cell repertoires in cytomegalovirus infection. TCRdb analysed the reads with MiXCR anew, one entry per CDR3 protein. The table shows about 770,000 distinct CDR3 sequences, with roughly 29% occurring only once. These receptors' targets are unknown. This specimen consisted of cultured CD8+ T cells from PBMCs, obtained from culture after CMV antigen stimulation. All receptors derive from a human donor in good health (CMV status not recorded). Some clones in this sample may be carry-over from other donors' samples. Each CDR3 is given with its conserved first and last residue. The D gene is left open where the match is weak. Expanded clones get a size class; other rows say once, few or many, or leave the size out.

v_call	j_call	clone_size	d_call	cdr3_aa	cdr3_nt
TRBV6-5	TRBJ1-2	NA	NA	CASSYSMQASYGYTF	TGTGCCAGCAGTTACTCGATGCAGGCGAGCTATGGCTACACCTTC
TRBV15	TRBJ2-5	few	NA	CATSRPRTQYF	TGTGCCACCAGCAGACCCAGGACCCAGTACTTC
TRBV4-3	TRBJ1-4	NA	TRBD1	CASSQGMTGEATNEKLFF	TGCGCCAGCAGCCAAGGAATGACAGGGGAGGCAACTAATGAAAAACTGTTTTTT
TRBV7-9	TRBJ2-5	few	NA	CASSLFGYQETQYF	TGTGCCAGCAGCTTATTTGGGTACCAAGAGACCCAGTACTTC
TRBV7-9	TRBJ2-1	few	TRBD1	CASSLTGQGMHNEQFF	TGTGCCAGCAGCTTAACTGGACAGGGGATGCACAATGAGCAGTTCTTC
TRBV19	TRBJ1-2	NA	NA	CASTQGSLYGYTF	TGTGCCAGTACCCAGGGGTCACTCTATGGCTACACCTTC
TRBV7-3	TRBJ2-1	many	NA	CASSLTDSYNEQFF	TGTGCCAGCAGCCTTACCGACAGCTACAATGAGCAGTTCTTC
TRBV7-3	TRBJ2-1	few	NA	CASSRSTSAYYNEQFF	TGTGCCAGCAGTCGCTCGACTAGTGCTTACTACAATGAGCAGTTCTTC
TRBV6-5	TRBJ1-5	NA	NA	CASGLGSDNQPQHF	TGTGCCAGCGGACTTGGATCGGACAATCAGCCCCAGCATTTT
TRBV7-2	TRBJ2-2	many	NA	CASSYPGELFF	TGTGCCAGCAGCTATCCCGGGGAGCTGTTTTTT
TRBV10-1	TRBJ1-1	NA	TRBD1	CASNAPQTGGMNTEAFF	TGCGCCAGCAATGCCCCTCAAACAGGGGGGATGAACACTGAAGCTTTCTTT
TRBV12-5	TRBJ2-1	NA	NA	CASGSPNEQFF	TGTGCTAGTGGTTCCCCAAATGAGCAGTTCTTC
TRBV6-6	TRBJ1-2	few	TRBD1	CASSYKQGQGYGYTF	TGTGCCAGCAGTTACAAACAGGGGCAGGGGTATGGCTACACCTTC
TRBV7-9	TRBJ1-2	NA	TRBD1	CASSSPGTVYGYTF	TGTGCCAGCAGCTCCCCCGGGACAGTCTATGGCTACACCTTC
TRBV27	TRBJ2-1	NA	NA	CGSVWGNEQFF	TGTGGCTCCGTTTGGGGCAATGAGCAGTTCTTC
TRBV12-3/TRBV12-4	TRBJ2-5	NA	NA	CASRGLEETQYF	TGTGCCAGCAGAGGACTGGAAGAGACCCAGTACTTC
TRBV7-2	TRBJ2-5	NA	NA	CASSLFGTRGETQYF	TGTGCCAGCAGCTTATTCGGCACCAGGGGAGAGACCCAGTACTTC
TRBV4-1	TRBJ1-6	NA	TRBD1	CASSGQDNSPLHF	TGCGCCAGCAGCGGACAGGATAATTCACCCCTCCACTTT
TRBV28	TRBJ1-6	many	NA	CASSPGPNSPLHF	TGTGCCAGCAGTCCGGGACCTAATTCACCCCTCCACTTT
TRBV4-3	TRBJ2-3	NA	NA	CASSQEVSRNTDTQYF	TGCGCCAGCAGCCAAGAAGTATCCAGAAACACAGATACGCAGTATTTT
TRBV7-9	TRBJ2-2	few	TRBD2	CASSFPGLAGTTGELFF	TGTGCCAGCAGCTTTCCCGGACTAGCGGGTACTACCGGGGAGCTGTTTTTT
TRBV7-6	TRBJ2-6	NA	NA	CASSFLGMTRQSSGANVLTF	TGTGCCAGCAGCTTCCTAGGGATGACTAGACAGTCTTCTGGGGCCAACGTCCTGACTTTC
TRBV11-3	TRBJ1-2	NA	NA	CASSFLTPADGYTF	TGTGCCAGCAGCTTCCTGACACCAGCCGATGGCTACACCTTC
TRBV2	TRBJ1-1	NA	NA	CASSAYLGNTEAFF	TGTGCCAGCAGTGCTTATCTTGGGAACACTGAAGCTTTCTTT
TRBV27	TRBJ2-5	NA	NA	CASSLRAGAIETQYF	TGTGCCAGCAGTTTACGGGCGGGGGCCATAGAGACCCAGTACTTC
TRBV12-3/TRBV12-4	TRBJ1-1	NA	NA	CASRAGAITEAFF	TGTGCCAGCAGGGCGGGGGCGATAACTGAAGCTTTCTTT
TRBV7-9	TRBJ1-4	NA	TRBD1	CASSSRGQVGFGEKLFF	TGTGCCAGCAGCTCCCGGGGACAGGTGGGGTTCGGAGAAAAACTGTTTTTT
TRBV7-9	TRBJ1-4	NA	TRBD1	CASSPWGQGREKLFF	TGTGCCAGCAGCCCCTGGGGACAGGGGAGAGAAAAACTGTTTTTT